The 21 T cell receptor beta chains given below trace back to one sample, sequenced in a study of cytomegalovirus exposure and HLA in healthy donors. The PCR was carried out with 60 Vbeta primers and 13 Jbeta primers. The protocol was immunoSEQ multiplex PCR, while the TCRdb copy is restricted to in-frame clones and leaves out a portion. The profile shows roughly 260,000 clones, almost 85% of them singletons. Sequencing was carried out using PBMCs. These receptors all come from a woman between 40 and 50 years old in good health and CMV-seropositive.

This chain links TRBV27 with TRBJ2-1, with 8 nucleotides matching TRBD2. Trimming removed 8 bases from V and 9 bases from J; junction bases left unmatched: 9. This CDR3 region has 13 residues. Germline CDR1 is MNHEY and CDR2 is SMNVEV (reference sequence). DNA for the CDR3: TGTGCCAGCGGCCCGGACGCGGGAGGTGAGCAGTTCTTC. It is translated as CASGPDAGGEQFF.

The chain carries TRBV19 and TRBJ1-2; D remains unclear. Trimming left V 5 bases short and J 3 bases short, with 16 bases between. The germline V gene has CDR1 LNHDA and CDR2 SQIVND (reference sequence). CDR3 size: 15 residues. In nucleotides, the CDR3 is TGTGCCAGTAGTGACCCCGAAGGGCGGGACTATGGCTACACCTTC. Its protein product is CASSDPEGRDYGYTF.

The chain uses TRBV7-9 and TRBJ2-3; D might be TRBD2 (5 bases). CDR3 length: 14 amino acids. Germline V gene sequence: CDR1 SEHNR, CDR2 FQNEAQ (reference sequence). Trimming removed 2 bases from V and 4 bases from J, with 10 bases in between. DNA of the CDR3: TGTGCCAGCAGCTTACTCGCTAGCTCAGATACGCAGTATTTT. Its protein product is CASSLLASSDTQYF.

The V and J genes are TRBV25-1 and TRBJ1-4, with 7 bases identical to TRBD1. Germline trimming cut 6 bases from V and 8 bases from J; bases unmatched to any gene: 12. The CDR3 has 15 residues. Germline V gene sequence: CDR1 MGHDK, CDR2 SYGVNS. This CDR3 is CASSPPGQRGEKLFF. The CDR3 DNA is TGTGCCAGCAGCCCCCCGGGACAGAGAGGCGAAAAACTGTTTTTT.

This chain joins TRBV30 and TRBJ1-2, with 9 bases aligning to TRBD1. V was pared by 4 bases and J by 8 bases, with 2 bases of the junction left unmatched. This CDR3 is built from 11 residues. Germline values: CDR1 GTSNPN, CDR2 SVGIG (reference sequence). CDR3 sequence reads: CAWITGGGYTF. The CDR3 nucleotides read TGTGCCTGGATTACAGGGGGCGGCTACACCTTC.

This clone was seen once. This chain links TRBV11-3 with TRBJ1-3; 8 bases are a match to TRBD1. The V and J ends lost 6 bases and 1 base, in that order; junction bases with no gene match: 2. The CDR3 covers 14 residues. Germline V lookup: CDR1 SGHNT, CDR2 YENEEA. The CDR3 region has the DNA TGTGCCAGCAGGACAGGGGAATCTGGAAACACCATATATTTT. Protein sequence: CASRTGESGNTIYF.

The V call is TRBV11-3, the J call TRBJ2-1; D ambiguous. Trimming removed 1 base from V and 6 bases from J, with 25 bases in between. Germline values: CDR1 SGHNT, CDR2 YENEEA. The CDR3 extends over 19 amino acids. Here the CDR3 DNA reads TGTGCCAGCAGCTTAGTGGGTAAATTCGAGGCCCTGAGAACCAATGAGCAGTTCTTC. Translated, it gives CASSLVGKFEALRTNEQFF.

This clone was found a few times. The chain uses TRBV18 and TRBJ2-5, with D perhaps TRBD2 (5 bases). The DNA end is more similar to TRBJ2-7, so the J call may be wrong. Germline CDR1 reads KGHSH; CDR2 reads LQKENI. This CDR3 contains 15 residues. The CDR3 sequence is CASSLTAVTSYEQYF. CDR3 bases: TGTGCCAGCTCCCTTACAGCCGTAACTAGCTACGAGCAGTACTTC.

The genes are TRBV9 and TRBJ1-5, with TRBD1 identical over 8 bases. V trimming: 0 bases; J trimming: 5 bases; junction bases outside the gene matches: 4. There are 15 residues in the CDR3. Germline CDR1 SGDLS, CDR2 YYNGEE. As DNA, the CDR3 is TGTGCCAGCAGCGTAGGGCAGGGGGCGCATCAGCCCCAGCATTTT. Translation gives CASSVGQGAHQPQHF.

This rearrangement joins TRBV27 to TRBJ2-1; the D is unclear. This CDR3 contains 14 residues. In germline, CDR1 is MNHEY, CDR2 SMNVEV (reference sequence). V dropped 2 bases and J dropped 6 bases, with 11 bases sitting between them. CDR3 region: CASSLSRFGNEQFF. The CDR3 bases are TGTGCCAGCAGTTTAAGCAGGTTCGGCAATGAGCAGTTCTTC.

The rearrangement joins TRBV9 to TRBJ1-2; tentatively, D is TRBD1 (6 bases). The length of the CDR3 is 16 residues. Germline lookup yields CDR1 SGDLS and CDR2 YYNGEE. V lost 0 bases and J lost 7, with 19 bases in between. The CDR3: CASSVEGLGARSGYTF. Here the CDR3 DNA reads TGTGCCAGCAGCGTAGAGGGGCTGGGGGCGCGAAGTGGCTACACCTTC.

This rearrangement joins TRBV4-3 to TRBJ2-1; 8 bases fit TRBD2. Germline trimming cut 2 bases from V and 4 bases from J; bases unmatched to any gene: 10. Per germline, CDR1 LGHNA and CDR2 YSLEER. CDR3 length: 17 amino acids. CDR3: CASSQHLSGSGYNEQFF. DNA of the CDR3: TGCGCCAGCAGCCAACACCTCAGCGGGAGCGGTTACAATGAGCAGTTCTTC.

CDR3 protein: CARQSRSNTGELFF. The DNA of the CDR3 is TGTGCCAGACAGTCCAGGTCGAACACCGGGGAGCTGTTTTTT. The rearrangement uses TRBV5-3 and TRBJ2-2; D is undetermined. TRBV5-3 is labeled an ORF, and its function is uncertain. The CDR3 length is 14 residues. V was clipped by 7 bases and J by 0 bases, with 10 bases between them.

The chain combines TRBV11-3 with TRBJ2-7; 12 positions agree with TRBD2. V lost 6 bases and J lost 2; bases outside the gene matches: 5. CDR1 is SGHNT, CDR2 YENEEA, per germline. There are 15 residues in the CDR3. DNA of the CDR3: TGTGCCAGCAGTTTACTAGCGGGAGGAACCTACGAGCAGTACTTC. This gives the protein CASSLLAGGTYEQYF.

The chain uses TRBV6-5 and TRBJ1-3; no clear D gene. Trimming removed 0 bases at V and 1 base at J, with 7 bases between. The CDR3 is 15 amino acids. Germline values: CDR1 MNHEY, CDR2 SVGAGI. CDR3 residues: CASSYSRFSGNTIYF. The CDR3, as DNA: TGTGCCAGCAGTTACTCGAGGTTTTCTGGAAACACCATATATTTT.

The genes are TRBV29-1 and TRBJ2-7, with 7 bases that match TRBD2. This CDR3 is 12 amino acids long. Germline V gene sequence: CDR1 SQVTM, CDR2 ANQGSEA. V dropped 5 bases and J dropped 9; count of bases not matched to a gene: 10. In DNA, the CDR3 is TGCAGCGTTCTCGGGGCGGGAGTGGTGCAGTACTTC. Translation gives CSVLGAGVVQYF.

The chain couples TRBV11-1 to TRBJ2-7, with a possible D match to TRBD2 (5 bases). CDR3 size: 13 residues. Germline loops: CDR1 SGHAT, CDR2 FQDESV (reference sequence). V lost 5 bases and J 4 bases, leaving 12 bases between the germline ends. Here the CDR3 DNA reads TGTGCCAGCAGCCCCGGGATAGCTTACGAGCAGTACTTC. This sequence encodes CASSPGIAYEQYF.

This clone was observed a single time. The V call is TRBV5-5, the J call TRBJ2-7; 11 bases are a match to TRBD2. The V gene's germline CDR1 is SGHKS and CDR2 YYEKEE (reference sequence). The CDR3 is 15 residues long. After removal of 1 base from V and 6 bases from J, the junction contained 6 bases not matched to a gene. The CDR3 bases are TGTGCCAGCAGCTTGCTAGCGGGAGGAGGGGGCGAGCAGTACTTC. Encoded protein: CASSLLAGGGGEQYF.

The chain joins TRBV30 to TRBJ1-1, with D possibly TRBD1 on 5 matching bases. The germline CDR1 and CDR2 sequences are GTSNPN and SVGIG (reference sequence). V lost 2 bases, J lost 0 bases, and 13 bases lay in between. This CDR3 has 15 amino acids. CDR3 nucleotide sequence: TGTGCCTGGAGTCCCCTCGGGGGACTGAACACTGAAGCTTTCTTT. Translation gives CAWSPLGGLNTEAFF.

The chain uses TRBV19 and TRBJ2-3; TRBD1 matches at 8 bases. Trimming removed 4 bases from V and 5 bases from J; junction bases left unmatched: 8. The CDR3 runs to 15 residues. Germline CDR1 LNHDA, CDR2 SQIVND (reference sequence). CDR3 DNA sequence: TGTGCCAGTAGTAACCACAACAGGGGGGAAGATACGCAGTATTTT. This sequence encodes CASSNHNRGEDTQYF.

This rearrangement joins TRBV4-3 to TRBJ1-2, with a weak D call TRBD1 (5 bases). Looked up from germline, CDR1 is LGHNA and CDR2 is YSLEER. The CDR3 is 14 amino acids. V gave up 0 bases and J gave up 3 bases, with 8 bases separating them. The CDR3 DNA reads TGCGCCAGCAGCCAAGACAGGGCGGACTATGGCTACACCTTC. Its translation: CASSQDRADYGYTF.